This entry features one T cell receptor (beta chain) sequence. This specimen belongs to a study of early T cells in non-severe SARS-CoV-2 infection. TCRdb re-called the 5' RACE reads through MiXCR, storing one row per CDR3 protein. Among roughly 70,000 distinct CDR3 sequences listed, roughly 13% were seen once. The CDR3 runs to 14 residues. The V gene end was trimmed by 0 bases and the J gene end by 4 bases; junction bases not matched to a gene: 0. Per germline, CDR1 DFQATT and CDR2 SNEGSKA (reference sequence). Source material: whole blood. This receptor was obtained from an adult who was a healthcare worker with PCR-confirmed SARS-CoV-2 infection or an uninfected control (not recorded which). This chain links TRBV20-1 with TRBJ2-3; 11 nucleotides line up with TRBD2. CDR3 sequence reads: CSARELAGADTQYF. CDR3 nucleotide sequence: TGCAGTGCTAGAGAACTAGCGGGAGCAGATACGCAGTATTTT.